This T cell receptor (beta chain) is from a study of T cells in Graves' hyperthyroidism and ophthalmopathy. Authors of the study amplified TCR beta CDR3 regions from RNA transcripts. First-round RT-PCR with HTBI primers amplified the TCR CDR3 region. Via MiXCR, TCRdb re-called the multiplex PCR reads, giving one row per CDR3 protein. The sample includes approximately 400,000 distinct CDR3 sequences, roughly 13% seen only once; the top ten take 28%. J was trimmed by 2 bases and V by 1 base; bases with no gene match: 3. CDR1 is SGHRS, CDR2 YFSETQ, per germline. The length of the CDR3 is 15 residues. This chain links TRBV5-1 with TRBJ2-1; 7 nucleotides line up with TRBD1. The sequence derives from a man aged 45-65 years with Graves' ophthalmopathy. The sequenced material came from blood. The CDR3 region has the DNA TGCGCCAGCAGCTTGCCGGGACAGCCCTACAATGAGCAGTTCTTC. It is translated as CASSLPGQPYNEQFF.